This TCR beta chain is from a study of T cell responses to AZD1222 COVID-19 vaccine. About the study: Investigators merged groups given second doses at roughly 4 or roughly 12 weeks.

Of note for this clone: What it recognizes is unknown.

Only in-frame clones appear in the TCRdb table, and some are missing; sequencing was by immunoSEQ multiplex PCR. Among 99,000 or so clones listed, approximately 89% were seen once. This CDR3 comprises 13 residues. V lost 5 bases and J 9 bases, leaving 16 bases between the germline ends. The V gene's germline CDR1 is SEHNR and CDR2 FQNEAQ (reference sequence). Study-wide findings and caveats: Clonal diversity was possibly underestimated; the donors were predominantly white British and more often female. The CD4 TCRs associated with vaccination extended across spike and predominated at 160-218 and 743-854. Within unmutated variant regions lay the reported targets of nearly half of spike-specific TCRs.

V is TRBV7-9 and J is TRBJ1-1; a possible D gene is TRBD1 (6 bases). This TCR came from an adult in good health. Sequenced here: peripheral blood, sampled on day 0 of AZD1222 vaccination. CDR3 nucleotide sequence: TGTGCCAGCAGCAGGGGGGACGGACCCCAAGCTTTCTTT. As protein: CASSRGDGPQAFF.